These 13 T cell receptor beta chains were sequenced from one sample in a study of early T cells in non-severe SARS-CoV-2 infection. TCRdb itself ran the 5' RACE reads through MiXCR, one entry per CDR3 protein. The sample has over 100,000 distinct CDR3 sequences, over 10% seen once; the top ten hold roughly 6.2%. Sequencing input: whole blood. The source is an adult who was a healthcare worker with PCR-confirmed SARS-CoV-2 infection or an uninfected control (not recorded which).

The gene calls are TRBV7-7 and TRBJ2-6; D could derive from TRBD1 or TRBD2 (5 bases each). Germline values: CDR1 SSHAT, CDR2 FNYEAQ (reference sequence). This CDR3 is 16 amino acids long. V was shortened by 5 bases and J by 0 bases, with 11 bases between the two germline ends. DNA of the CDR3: TGTGCCAGCAGCCAGGGACCGGTCTCTGGGGCCAACGTCCTGACTTTC. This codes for CASSQGPVSGANVLTF.

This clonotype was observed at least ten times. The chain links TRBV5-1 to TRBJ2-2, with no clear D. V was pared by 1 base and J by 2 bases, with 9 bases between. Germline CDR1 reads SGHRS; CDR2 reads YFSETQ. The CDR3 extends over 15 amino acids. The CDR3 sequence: CASSLKKYNTGELFF. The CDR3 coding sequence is TGCGCCAGCAGCTTGAAAAAATATAACACCGGGGAGCTGTTTTTT.

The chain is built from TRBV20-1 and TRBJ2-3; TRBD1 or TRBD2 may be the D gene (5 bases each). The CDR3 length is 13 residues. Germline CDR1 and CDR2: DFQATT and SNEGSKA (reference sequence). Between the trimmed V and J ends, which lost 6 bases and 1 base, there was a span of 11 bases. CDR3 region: CSAKRDGTDTQYF. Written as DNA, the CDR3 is TGCAGTGCCAAACGGGACGGCACAGATACGCAGTATTTT.

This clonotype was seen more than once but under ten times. The CDR3 bases are TGTGCCAGGAGAACTCTGAGGGATTGGGCGTATGGCTACACCTTC. Its translation is CARRTLRDWAYGYTF. The chain recombines TRBV12-3 or TRBV12-4 with TRBJ1-2; D is unresolved. V lost 9 bases and J 5 bases, leaving 22 bases between the germline ends. The CDR3 has 15 residues.

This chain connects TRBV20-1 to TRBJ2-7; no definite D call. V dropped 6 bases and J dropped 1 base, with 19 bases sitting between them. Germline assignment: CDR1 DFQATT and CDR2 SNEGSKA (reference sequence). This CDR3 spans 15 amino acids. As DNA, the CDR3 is TGCAGTGCCTCCGACACCAGTCGGTTTTCCTACGAGCAGTACTTC. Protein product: CSASDTSRFSYEQYF.

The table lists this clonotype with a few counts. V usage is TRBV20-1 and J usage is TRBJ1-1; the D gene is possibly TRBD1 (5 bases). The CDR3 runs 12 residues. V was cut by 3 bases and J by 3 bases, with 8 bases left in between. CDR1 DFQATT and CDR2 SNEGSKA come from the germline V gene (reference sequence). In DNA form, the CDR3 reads TGCAGTGCTAGGATGGGGGACACTGAAGCTTTCTTT. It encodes CSARMGDTEAFF.

The CDR3 reads CASSQDRGSGANVLTF. CDR3 coding DNA: TGCGCCAGCAGCCAAGATCGGGGTAGTGGGGCCAACGTCCTGACTTTC. The chain uses TRBV4-3 and TRBJ2-6, with TRBD2 as a possible D gene (5 bases). The CDR3 runs to 16 residues. CDR1 is LGHNA, CDR2 YSLEER, per germline. V was trimmed by 0 bases and J by 3 bases, leaving 9 bases between them.

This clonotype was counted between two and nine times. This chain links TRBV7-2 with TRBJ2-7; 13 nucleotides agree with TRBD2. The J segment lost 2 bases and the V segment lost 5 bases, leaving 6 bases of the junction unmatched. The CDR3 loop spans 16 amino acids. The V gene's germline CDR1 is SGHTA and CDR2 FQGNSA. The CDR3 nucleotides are TGTGCCAGCAGCACACCACTAGCGGGAGGGCCCTACGAGCAGTACTTC. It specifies CASSTPLAGGPYEQYF.

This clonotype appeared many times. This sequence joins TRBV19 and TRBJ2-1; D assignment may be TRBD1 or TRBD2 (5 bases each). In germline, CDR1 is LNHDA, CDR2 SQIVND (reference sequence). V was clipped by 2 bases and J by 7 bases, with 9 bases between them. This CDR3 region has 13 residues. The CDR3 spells CASSISGTNEQFF. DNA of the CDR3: TGTGCCAGTAGTATATCCGGGACGAATGAGCAGTTCTTC.

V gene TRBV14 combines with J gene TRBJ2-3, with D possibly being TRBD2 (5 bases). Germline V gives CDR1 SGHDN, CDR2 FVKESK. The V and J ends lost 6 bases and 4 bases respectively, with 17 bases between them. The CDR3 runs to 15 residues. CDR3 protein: CASRTKLGPPDTQYF. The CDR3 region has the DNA TGTGCCAGCAGAACAAAACTAGGTCCCCCAGATACGCAGTATTTT. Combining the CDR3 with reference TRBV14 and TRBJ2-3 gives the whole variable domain EAGVTQFPSHSVIEKGQTVTLRCDPISGHDNLYWYRRVMGKEIKFLLHFVKESKQDESGMPNNRFLAERTGGTYSTLKVQPAELEDSGVYFCASRTKLGPPDTQYFGPGTRLTVL.

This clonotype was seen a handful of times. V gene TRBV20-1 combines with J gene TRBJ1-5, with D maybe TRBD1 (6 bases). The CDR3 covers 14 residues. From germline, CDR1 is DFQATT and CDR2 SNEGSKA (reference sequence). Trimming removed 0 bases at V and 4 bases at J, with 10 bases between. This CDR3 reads CSARETQGNQPQHF. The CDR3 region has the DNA TGCAGTGCTAGAGAAACTCAGGGGAATCAGCCCCAGCATTTT.

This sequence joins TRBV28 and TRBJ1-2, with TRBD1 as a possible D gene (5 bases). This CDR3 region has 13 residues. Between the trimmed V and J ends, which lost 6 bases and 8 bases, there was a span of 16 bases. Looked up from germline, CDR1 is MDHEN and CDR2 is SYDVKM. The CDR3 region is CASRFTVRGGYTF. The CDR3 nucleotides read TGTGCCAGCAGATTCACCGTACGGGGCGGCTACACCTTC.

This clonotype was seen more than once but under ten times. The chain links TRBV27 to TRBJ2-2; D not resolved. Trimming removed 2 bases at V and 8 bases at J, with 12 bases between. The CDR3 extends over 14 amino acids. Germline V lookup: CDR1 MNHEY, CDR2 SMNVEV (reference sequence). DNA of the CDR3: TGTGCCAGCAGTTTAATCGGGCTGGTGGGGGAGCTGTTTTTT. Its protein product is CASSLIGLVGELFF.